The 28 T cell receptor beta chains below all came from one sample that was sequenced in a study of T cell responses to AZD1222 COVID-19 vaccine. The data were produced by immunoSEQ multiplex PCR, yet TCRdb's version contains in-frame clones alone and is incomplete. The sample carries more than 85,000 clones, 88% recorded once. Sequenced material: peripheral blood, taken on day 0 of MenACWY control vaccination. The receptors shown here come from an adult in good health.

This sequence joins TRBV19 and TRBJ1-4, with unresolved D. CDR1 is LNHDA and CDR2 is SQIVND in the germline V gene (reference sequence). The V and J ends lost 9 bases and 6 bases respectively, with 14 bases between them. The CDR3 totals 13 residues. CDR3 sequence reads: CASGGSYYEKLFF. The CDR3 DNA reads TGTGCCAGCGGAGGCAGCTATTATGAAAAACTGTTTTTT.

The rearrangement joins TRBV6-5 to TRBJ1-6, with TRBD1 identical over 7 bases. This CDR3 comprises 13 residues. The J segment lost 15 bases and the V segment lost 6 bases, leaving 11 bases of the junction unmatched. Per germline, CDR1 MNHEY and CDR2 SVGAGI. CDR3: CASRQTGPQDLHF. The CDR3 coding sequence is TGTGCCAGCAGGCAGACAGGGCCGCAAGACCTCCACTTT.

CDR3 amino acids: CASSVRYETYEQYF. The CDR3 bases are TGTGCCAGCAGCGTGCGGTACGAAACCTACGAGCAGTACTTC. The V call is TRBV9, the J call TRBJ2-7; D gene unclear. This CDR3 has 14 amino acids. V dropped 2 bases and J dropped 2 bases, with 11 bases sitting between them. Germline V gene sequence: CDR1 SGDLS, CDR2 YYNGEE.

The chain is built from TRBV11-1 and TRBJ2-7; 9 bases are shared with TRBD1. The CDR3 runs to 13 residues. The germline V gene encodes CDR1 SGHAT and CDR2 FQDESV (reference sequence). J lost 5 bases, V lost 8 bases, and 7 bases had no gene match. CDR3 sequence reads: CASQQGAVNEQYF. The CDR3 nucleotides are TGTGCCAGCCAACAGGGGGCAGTCAACGAGCAGTACTTC.

The V gene is TRBV7-8, the J gene TRBJ2-7, with D perhaps being TRBD1 or TRBD2 (5 bases each). Trimming left V 3 bases short and J 0 bases short, with 15 bases between. The CDR3 extends over 16 amino acids. Per the germline V gene, CDR1 is SGHVS and CDR2 is FQNEAQ. CDR3 residues: CASSLERDRSSYEQYF. CDR3 sequence (DNA): TGTGCCAGCAGCTTGGAAAGGGACCGTAGCTCCTACGAGCAGTACTTC.

V is TRBV19 and J is TRBJ2-5; D possibly corresponds to TRBD1 (5 bases). Trimming left V 4 bases short and J 6 bases short, with 18 bases between. This CDR3 has 15 amino acids. Germline V gene lookup returns CDR1 LNHDA and CDR2 SQIVND (reference sequence). The CDR3 loop reads CASSRTSIGEQTQYF. The CDR3 nucleotides read TGTGCCAGTAGTAGGACAAGTATAGGCGAACAGACCCAGTACTTC.

This clone was detected only once. As DNA, the CDR3 is TGTGCCAGCAGCTTCGTGGGACTAGCGGGAGGAGAGCAGTACTTC. It translates to CASSFVGLAGGEQYF. The J gene is TRBJ2-7, the V gene TRBV7-8; 15 bases line up with TRBD2. There are 15 residues in the CDR3. CDR1 and CDR2 from the germline V gene are SGHVS and FQNEAQ. V was clipped by 3 bases and J by 7 bases; unmatched bases: 4.

With respect to this clone: The junction differs from germline at one of its ends, possibly a read error. The chain employs TRBV29-1 and TRBJ2-7; D may be TRBD1 or TRBD2 (5 bases each). CDR3 length: 8 residues. CDR1 is SQVTM, CDR2 ANQGSEA, per germline. CDR3 coding DNA: TGCAGCGCCGGGAAGGACAACTTC. Translating it yields CSAGKDNF.

The rearrangement uses TRBV5-1 and TRBJ2-7, with D perhaps being TRBD1 or TRBD2 (5 bases each). The CDR3 spans 17 residues. The germline V and J ends were trimmed by 3 bases and 2 bases, with 21 bases remaining between them. Germline values: CDR1 SGHRS, CDR2 YFSETQ. CDR3 coding DNA: TGCGCCAGCAGCTCTAAAAACCCTGGGGGTGGGACCTACGAGCAGTACTTC. This encodes CASSSKNPGGGTYEQYF.

This sequence joins TRBV11-3 and TRBJ2-5; D not resolved. The CDR3 has 13 residues. The V end lost 0 bases, the J end lost 3 bases, and 5 bases lay between the germline ends. Looked up from germline, CDR1 is SGHNT and CDR2 is YENEEA. The CDR3 region is CASSLDHKETQYF. The DNA of the CDR3 is TGTGCCAGCAGCTTAGATCACAAAGAGACCCAGTACTTC. Full variable domain (rest looked up from reference TRBV11-3 and TRBJ2-5): EAGVVQSPRYKIIEKKQPVAFWCNPISGHNTLYWYLQNLGQGPELLIRYENEEAVDDSQLPKDRFSAERLKGVDSTLKIQPAELGDSAVYLCASSLDHKETQYFGPGTRLLVL.

This chain uses TRBV9 with TRBJ2-1, with 12 bases identical to TRBD2. Germline-derived CDR1 and CDR2 are SGDLS and YYNGEE. V gave up 4 bases and J gave up 5 bases; unmatched junction bases: 10. There are 17 residues in the CDR3. This CDR3 is CASSLRTSGANDNEQFF. CDR3 DNA sequence: TGTGCCAGCAGCTTAAGGACTAGCGGGGCCAACGACAATGAGCAGTTCTTC.

The rearrangement links TRBV6-6 to TRBJ1-3; tentative D call: TRBD1 (5 bases). V was trimmed by 6 bases and J by 0 bases, leaving 15 bases between them. The V gene's germline CDR1 is MNHNY and CDR2 SVGAGI (reference sequence). This CDR3 contains 16 residues. DNA for the CDR3: TGTGCCAGCAGACAAAACACAGGCCCCTCTGGAAACACCATATATTTT. It codes for CASRQNTGPSGNTIYF.

V and J are TRBV3-1 (or the pseudogene TRBV3-2) and TRBJ2-7, with D unresolved. CDR3 length: 11 amino acids. V was trimmed by 6 bases and J by 2 bases, leaving 5 bases between them. CDR1 is LGHDT and CDR2 is YNNKEL in the germline V gene (reference sequence). The CDR3 DNA reads TGTGCCAGCAGTGGTGCCTACGAGCAGTACTTC. Translated: CASSGAYEQYF.

The chain has TRBV18 and TRBJ1-2; no clear D. The germline V and J ends were trimmed by 6 bases and 0 bases, with 17 bases remaining between them. Germline V CDR1 and CDR2: KGHSH, LQKENI. This CDR3 spans 16 amino acids. CDR3 region: CASSDQPDRSNYGYTF. In DNA, the CDR3 is TGTGCCAGCTCCGACCAGCCCGACCGCTCTAACTATGGCTACACCTTC.

This clone was seen only once. The chain is built from TRBV5-5 and TRBJ2-1, with TRBD2 matching over 9 bases. Germline V lookup: CDR1 SGHKS, CDR2 YYEKEE (reference sequence). V lost 0 bases to trimming and J lost 0 bases; unmatched junction nucleotides: 1. The CDR3 consists of 16 residues. The CDR3 reads CASSLGLADSYNEQFF. CDR3 nucleotide sequence: TGTGCCAGCAGCTTGGGACTAGCGGACTCCTACAATGAGCAGTTCTTC.

The CDR3 here is CASSVDPGEGSNEQFF. The CDR3 nucleotides read TGTGCCAGCAGCGTAGACCCGGGAGAGGGGTCAAATGAGCAGTTCTTC. The chain uses TRBV9 and TRBJ2-1, with D maybe TRBD2 (6 bases). Germline CDR1 SGDLS, CDR2 YYNGEE. V lost 0 bases, J lost 7 bases, and 17 bases lay in between. The CDR3 runs to 16 residues.

This clone was seen a single time. The junction does not match germline at one end; this may be a read error. The CDR3 region is CASRQVTNTEAFF. In nucleotides, the CDR3 is TGTGCCAGCAGACAAGTCACGAACACTGAAGCTTTCTTT. V and J are TRBV3-1 (or the pseudogene TRBV3-2) and TRBJ1-1; unclear D gene. Per germline, CDR1 LGHDT and CDR2 YNNKEL (reference sequence). This CDR3 region has 13 residues.

The rearrangement links TRBV28 to TRBJ1-5; 7 nucleotides agree with TRBD1. This CDR3 has 13 residues. Trimming took 3 bases from V and 6 from J; bases not matched to a gene: 2. Germline V gene sequence: CDR1 MDHEN, CDR2 SYDVKM. CDR3 region: CASSLTGFQPQHF. The CDR3 bases are TGTGCCAGCAGTTTGACAGGGTTTCAGCCCCAGCATTTT.

CDR3 coding DNA: TGTGCCACCAGGACGCGTGGTGGGAACACCATATATTTT. It is translated as CATRTRGGNTIYF. V usage is TRBV15 and J usage is TRBJ1-3; D is unresolved. V was clipped by 6 bases and J by 7 bases, with 13 bases between them. This CDR3 is 13 amino acids long. Germline-derived CDR1 and CDR2 are LNHNV and YYDKDF (reference sequence).

This chain joins TRBV10-3 and TRBJ2-7; D may correspond to TRBD1 or TRBD2 (5 bases each). Germline V lookup: CDR1 ENHRY, CDR2 SYGVKD. The ends were cut back, 6 bases at V and 6 bases at J, with 15 bases in the middle. This CDR3 is 13 amino acids long. CDR3: CAIRGVLGAEQYF. The CDR3 DNA sequence: TGTGCCATCAGGGGGGTCCTCGGAGCCGAGCAGTACTTC.

The chain joins TRBV6-5 to TRBJ2-1; 7 bases fit TRBD2. V lost 8 bases and J lost 6; bases outside the gene matches: 10. The CDR3 has 14 amino acids. Germline lookup yields CDR1 MNHEY and CDR2 SVGAGI. CDR3 region: CASLFGVAGNEQFF. The CDR3 nucleotides are TGTGCCAGCCTGTTCGGGGTAGCGGGCAATGAGCAGTTCTTC.

The genes are TRBV15 and TRBJ2-7; no clear D. The CDR3 is made up of 12 amino acids. V was clipped by 5 bases and J by 6 bases, with 11 bases between them. Germline CDR1 and CDR2: LNHNV and YYDKDF (reference sequence). CDR3 nucleotide sequence: TGTGCCACCAGCTTGGGTACGGGCGAGCAGTACTTC. Translation: CATSLGTGEQYF.

The chain couples TRBV7-3 to TRBJ1-3; unclear D gene. The CDR3 runs to 13 residues. The V end was cut by 2 bases, the J end by 2 bases, with 4 bases between. Germline-derived CDR1 and CDR2 are SGHTA and FQGTGA. CDR3 in amino acids: CASSLGPGNTIYF. CDR3 coding DNA: TGTGCCAGCAGCTTAGGTCCTGGAAACACCATATATTTT.

The chain links TRBV30 to TRBJ1-3; D is possibly TRBD1 (6 bases). The germline V and J ends were trimmed by 3 bases and 0 bases, with 12 bases remaining between them. CDR3 length: 15 amino acids. Per germline, CDR1 GTSNPN and CDR2 SVGIG (reference sequence). The CDR3 DNA sequence: TGTGCCTGGAGGCCGACAGGCTACTCTGGAAACACCATATATTTT. Protein: CAWRPTGYSGNTIYF. The full variable domain, completed using reference TRBV30 and TRBJ1-3, is SQTIHQWPATLVQPVGSPLSLECTVEGTSNPNLYWYRQAAGRGLQLLFYSVGIGQISSEVPQNLSASRPQDRQFILSSKKLLLSDSGFYLCAWRPTGYSGNTIYFGEGSWLTVV.

V is TRBV28 and J is TRBJ1-6; D may be TRBD1 (6 bases). This CDR3 spans 16 amino acids. Germline V gene lookup returns CDR1 MDHEN and CDR2 SYDVKM. V lost 6 bases, J lost 7 bases, and 19 bases lay in between. CDR3 nucleotide sequence: TGTGCCAGCAGCCCTCGGAGGGGGGAGAAGAATTCACCCCTCCACTTT. It codes for CASSPRRGEKNSPLHF. Full variable domain (outside the CDR3, taken from reference TRBV28 and TRBJ1-6): DVKVTQSSRYLVKRTGEKVFLECVQDMDHENMFWYRQDPGLGLRLIYFSYDVKMKEKGDIPEGYSVSREKKERFSLILESASTNQTSMYLCASSPRRGEKNSPLHFGNGTRLTVT.

CDR3 sequence (DNA): TGTGCCAGTACCTCAGGTGACCGGGGCAATCAGCCCCAGCATTTT. Its translation: CASTSGDRGNQPQHF. The V and J genes are TRBV19 and TRBJ1-5; D is unresolved. This CDR3 has 15 amino acids. Germline CDR1 LNHDA, CDR2 SQIVND (reference sequence). Trimming took off 7 bases at V and 2 bases at J, with 15 bases between the two ends. Based on the CDR3 plus reference TRBV19 and TRBJ1-5, the full variable domain is DGGITQSPKYLFRKEGQNVTLSCEQNLNHDAMYWYRQDPGQGLRLIYYSQIVNDFQKGDIAEGYSVSREKKESFPLTVTSAQKNPTAFYLCASTSGDRGNQPQHFGDGTRLSIL.

V and J are TRBV4-1 and TRBJ2-1; 12 positions agree with TRBD1. Germline CDR1 is MGHRA and CDR2 is YSYEKL. V gave up 0 bases and J gave up 7 bases; unmatched junction bases: 4. The CDR3 is 16 residues long. The CDR3 nucleotides read TGCGCCAGCAGCCAAGAAGGGACAGGGGGCTTAAATGAGCAGTTCTTC. It specifies CASSQEGTGGLNEQFF.

The genes are TRBV7-2 and TRBJ1-6; 7 bases agree with TRBD1. V shed 3 bases and J 7 bases; nucleotides not matched to a gene: 6. Germline V lookup: CDR1 SGHTA, CDR2 FQGNSA. The CDR3 totals 15 residues. CDR3 in DNA: TGTGCCAGCAGCTTCCAACAGGGGATGAATTCACCCCTCCACTTT. It encodes CASSFQQGMNSPLHF.